This T cell receptor (beta chain) was recorded in a study of long-term antiretroviral therapy in people with HIV. Survey-level resolution applied to immunoSEQ assay v3.0. The data were produced by immunoSEQ multiplex PCR, yet TCRdb's version contains in-frame clones alone and is incomplete. This table holds 25,000 to 35,000 clones, almost 95% found once. Sequences were derived from unsorted PBMCs, sampled more than 7.3 years after starting antiretroviral therapy. The sequence came from a man in his forties or fifties with HIV.

The CDR3 region is CASSWTGVFGGSPLHF. The CDR3, as DNA: TGTGCCAGCAGTTGGACAGGGGTTTTTGGTGGTTCACCCCTCCACTTT. The J gene is TRBJ1-6, the V gene TRBV6-6, with 9 bases that match TRBD1. The V gene end was trimmed by 4 bases and the J gene end by 9 bases; junction bases not matched to a gene: 10. CDR1 is MNHNY and CDR2 is SVGAGI in the germline V gene (reference sequence). The CDR3 has 16 residues.